Below, 18 T cell receptor beta chains from the same sample are listed, as sequenced in a study of OX40 agonist ivuxolimab in advanced cancers. Assay used: immunoSEQ multiplex PCR; TCRdb lists only in-frame clones, some missing. Here the sample spans 32,000 or so clones, more than 80% being singletons. This specimen consisted of CD4+ or CD8+ T cells sorted from blood, obtained in a trial of the OX40 agonist ivuxolimab. The receptor source for this set is an adult with an advanced solid tumor such as melanoma, head and neck, liver or kidney cancer.

The chain employs TRBV5-1 and TRBJ2-3; D is unresolved. The CDR3 runs to 16 residues. The V end lost 1 base, the J end lost 7 bases, and 19 bases lay between the germline ends. Germline values: CDR1 SGHRS, CDR2 YFSETQ. CDR3 sequence (DNA): TGCGCCAGCAGCTTGAGGTGGAACAGTCTCGCGAATACGCAGTATTTT. This encodes CASSLRWNSLANTQYF.

This clone has more than one count but fewer than ten. The V call is TRBV2, the J call TRBJ1-5, with 7 bases matching TRBD1. The CDR3 totals 15 residues. The V and J ends lost 8 bases and 0 bases, in that order; junction bases with no gene match: 7. The germline gives CDR1 SNHLY, CDR2 FYNNEI. The CDR3 spells CASRGQATSNQPQHF. As DNA, the CDR3 is TGTGCCAGCCGCGGACAGGCGACTAGCAATCAGCCCCAGCATTTT.

The rearrangement joins TRBV5-1 to TRBJ2-5, with D tentatively TRBD1 or TRBD2 (6 bases each). V shed 1 base and J shed 5 bases, with 12 bases lying between them. Germline-derived CDR1 and CDR2 are SGHRS and YFSETQ. The CDR3 has 14 amino acids. The CDR3 region has the DNA TGCGCCAGCAGCTTGACAGGAGGGGGGGAGACCCAGTACTTC. This encodes CASSLTGGGETQYF.

The CDR3 DNA is TGTGCCTGGACTACGCGACTAGCGGGCTACAATGAGCAGTTCTTC. Translated: CAWTTRLAGYNEQFF. The chain employs TRBV30 and TRBJ2-1; TRBD2 matches 10 bases. There are 15 residues in the CDR3. Germline V gives CDR1 GTSNPN, CDR2 SVGIG (reference sequence). Trimming removed 4 bases from V and 3 bases from J; junction bases left unmatched: 6.

J is TRBJ2-7 and V is TRBV5-1; 11 bases map to TRBD2. J lost 6 bases, V lost 0 bases, and 5 bases had no gene match. The CDR3 length is 15 residues. The germline gives CDR1 SGHRS, CDR2 YFSETQ. The CDR3 coding sequence is TGCGCCAGCAGCTTGGATGTTAGCGGGGGGGGCGAGCAGTACTTC. Translating gives CASSLDVSGGGEQYF.

The chain is built from TRBV6-5 and TRBJ1-6; TRBD1 aligns across 7 bases. The CDR3 is 15 amino acids. With 2 bases clipped from V and 6 bases from J, the junction kept 4 bases outside the gene matches. The germline CDR1 and CDR2 sequences are MNHEY and SVGAGI. CDR3 in amino acids: CASSYQGQPNSPLHF. DNA of the CDR3: TGTGCCAGCAGTTACCAGGGACAGCCTAATTCACCCCTCCACTTT.

In its sample, this clone was seen once. The chain employs TRBV7-2 and TRBJ2-1; the match to TRBD2 covers 10 bases. CDR3 size: 15 residues. V gave up 1 base and J gave up 7 bases; unmatched junction bases: 4. The germline V gene encodes CDR1 SGHTA and CDR2 FQGNSA. The CDR3 loop is CASSLEVAGGNEQFF. The CDR3, as DNA: TGTGCCAGCAGCTTAGAAGTAGCGGGGGGAAATGAGCAGTTCTTC. Looking up the rest from reference TRBV7-2 and TRBJ2-1 gives the full variable domain: GAGVSQSPSNKVTEKGKDVELRCDPISGHTALYWYRQSLGQGLEFLIYFQGNSAPDKSGLPSDRFSAERTGGSVSTLTIQRTQQEDSAVYLCASSLEVAGGNEQFFGPGTRLTVL.

This chain connects TRBV18 to TRBJ2-6; D unresolved. Germline-derived CDR1 and CDR2 are KGHSH and LQKENI. The CDR3 sequence is 19 residues long. V was pared by 1 base and J by 4 bases, with 20 bases between. CDR3 protein: CASSPLRPTSAQGANVLTF. The CDR3 nucleotides are TGTGCCAGCTCACCACTGAGACCCACCTCTGCGCAAGGGGCCAACGTCCTGACTTTC.

V gene TRBV9 combines with J gene TRBJ1-6; 8 bases fit TRBD1. CDR1 and CDR2 (germline): SGDLS, YYNGEE. With V trimmed by 3 bases and J by 7 bases, 0 bases remained unmatched. CDR3 length: 13 residues. The CDR3 loop reads CASSDRGNSPLHF. The CDR3 bases are TGTGCCAGCAGCGACAGGGGGAATTCACCCCTCCACTTT.

J is TRBJ1-6 and V is TRBV6-5, with D possibly TRBD1 on 6 matching bases. This CDR3 contains 14 residues. CDR1 and CDR2 (germline): MNHEY, SVGAGI. Trimming shortened V by 7 bases and J by 6 bases, and 13 bases separated the two germline ends. The CDR3: CASTLGGGNSPLHF. The CDR3 bases are TGTGCCAGCACCTTAGGGGGGGGTAATTCACCCCTCCACTTT.

V usage is TRBV6-5 and J usage is TRBJ2-5, with 12 nucleotides matching TRBD2. The J call may be incorrect, as the DNA end agrees better with TRBJ2-7. Germline V gene sequence: CDR1 MNHEY, CDR2 SVGAGI. CDR3 size: 15 residues. CDR3 in DNA: TGTGCCAGCAGTCACCGACTAGCGGGGGACTACGAGCAGTACTTC. It encodes CASSHRLAGDYEQYF.

The chain carries TRBV2 and TRBJ2-7; tentatively, D is TRBD2 (6 bases). The CDR3 totals 15 residues. Germline CDR1 and CDR2: SNHLY and FYNNEI. V shed 9 bases and J shed 3 bases, with 21 bases lying between them. CDR3 region: CASRSIGGDVYEQYF. CDR3 in DNA: TGTGCCAGTCGGAGTATAGGCGGGGATGTCTACGAGCAGTACTTC.

CDR3 bases: TGTGCCAGCAGCTTAGCGTCCACTAGCTGGTCCCGCACAGATACGCAGTATTTT. Translation: CASSLASTSWSRTDTQYF. V and J are TRBV7-6 and TRBJ2-3; a possible D gene is TRBD2 (6 bases). This CDR3 has 18 amino acids. Germline V lookup: CDR1 SGHVS, CDR2 FNYEAQ. Trimming pared 0 bases from V and 1 base from J, leaving 17 bases between.

The count of this clone is one. This rearrangement joins TRBV14 to TRBJ2-1, with a tentative D call TRBD2 (6 bases). The ends were cut back, 2 bases at V and 9 bases at J, with 14 bases in the middle. CDR3 length equals 14 residues. Germline assignment: CDR1 SGHDN and CDR2 FVKESK. The CDR3 region has the DNA TGTGCCAGCAGCCAAACGGGGGTGCTCGGTGAGCAGTTCTTC. Residues: CASSQTGVLGEQFF.

V gene TRBV10-3 combines with J gene TRBJ1-2; TRBD1 aligns across 8 bases. CDR1 and CDR2 from the germline V gene are ENHRY and SYGVKD. Trimming cost V 6 bases and J 0 bases; bases outside gene matches: 9. The CDR3 covers 16 residues. This chain's CDR3 is CAISQRQGRANYGYTF. CDR3 bases: TGTGCCATCAGCCAAAGACAGGGGAGGGCTAACTATGGCTACACCTTC.

The rearrangement uses TRBV28 and TRBJ2-7; tentative D call: TRBD1 (5 bases). This CDR3 has 14 residues. Trimming stripped 5 bases from V and 6 bases from J, with 17 bases between. Germline lookup yields CDR1 MDHEN and CDR2 SYDVKM. The chain's CDR3 is CASSPQGSRSEQYF. The DNA for the CDR3 is TGTGCCAGCAGTCCCCAGGGTTCGCGTAGCGAGCAGTACTTC.

The chain combines TRBV9 with TRBJ1-3, with D uncertain. In germline, CDR1 is SGDLS, CDR2 YYNGEE. The CDR3 consists of 13 residues. Trimming removed 2 bases from V and 5 bases from J, with 8 bases in between. CDR3 in DNA: TGTGCCAGCAGCGTGGAATCCAGAAACACCATATATTTT. Translating it yields CASSVESRNTIYF.

The rearrangement joins TRBV4-3 to TRBJ1-2; tentatively, D is TRBD1 (6 bases). V was pared by 0 bases and J by 4 bases, with 18 bases between. Germline V lookup: CDR1 LGHNA, CDR2 YSLEER. The CDR3 length is 17 residues. DNA for the CDR3: TGCGCCAGCAGCCAAGATCAGGCAGGGGCCATGCGCTATGGCTACACCTTC. Protein sequence: CASSQDQAGAMRYGYTF.